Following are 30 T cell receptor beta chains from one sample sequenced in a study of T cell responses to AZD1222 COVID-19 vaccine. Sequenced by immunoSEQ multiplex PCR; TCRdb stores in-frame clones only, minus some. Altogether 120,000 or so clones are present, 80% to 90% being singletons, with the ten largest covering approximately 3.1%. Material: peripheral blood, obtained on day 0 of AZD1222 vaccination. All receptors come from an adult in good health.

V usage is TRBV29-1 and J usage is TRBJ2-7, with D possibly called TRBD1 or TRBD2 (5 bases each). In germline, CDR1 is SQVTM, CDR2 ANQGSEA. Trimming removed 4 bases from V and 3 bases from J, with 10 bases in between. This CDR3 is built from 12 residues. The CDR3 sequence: CSVGWDLYEQYF. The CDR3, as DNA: TGCAGCGTTGGTTGGGACCTCTACGAGCAGTACTTC.

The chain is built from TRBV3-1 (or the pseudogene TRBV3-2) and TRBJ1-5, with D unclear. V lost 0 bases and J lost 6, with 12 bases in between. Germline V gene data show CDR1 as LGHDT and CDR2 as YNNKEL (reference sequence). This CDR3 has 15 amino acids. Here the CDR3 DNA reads TGTGCCAGCAGCCAAGACGCCCGGGTAACTCAGCCCCAGCATTTT. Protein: CASSQDARVTQPQHF.

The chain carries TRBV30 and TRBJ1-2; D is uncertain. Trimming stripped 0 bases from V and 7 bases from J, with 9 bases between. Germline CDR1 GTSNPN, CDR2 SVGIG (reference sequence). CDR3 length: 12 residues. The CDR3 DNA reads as TGTGCCTGGAGTGTGCAAGCGGGTGGCTACACCTTC. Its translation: CAWSVQAGGYTF.

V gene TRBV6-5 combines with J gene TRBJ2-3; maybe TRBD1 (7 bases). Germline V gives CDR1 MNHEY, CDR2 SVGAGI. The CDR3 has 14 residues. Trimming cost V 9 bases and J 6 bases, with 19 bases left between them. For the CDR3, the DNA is TGTGCCAGTAGGGGGGACAGCCCCTTGGATACGCAGTATTTT. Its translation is CASRGDSPLDTQYF.

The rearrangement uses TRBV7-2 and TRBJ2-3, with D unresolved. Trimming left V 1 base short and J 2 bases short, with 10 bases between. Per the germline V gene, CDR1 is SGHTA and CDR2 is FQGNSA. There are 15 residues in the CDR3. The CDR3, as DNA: TGTGCCAGCAGCTTAGGGGCGGTCGTCACAGATACGCAGTATTTT. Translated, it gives CASSLGAVVTDTQYF.

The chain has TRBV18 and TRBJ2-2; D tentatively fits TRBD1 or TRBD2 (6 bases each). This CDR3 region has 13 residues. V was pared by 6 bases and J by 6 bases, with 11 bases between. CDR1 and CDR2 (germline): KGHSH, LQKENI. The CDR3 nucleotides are TGTGCCAGCTCGACGGGGGCCTCCGGGGAGCTGTTTTTT. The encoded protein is CASSTGASGELFF.

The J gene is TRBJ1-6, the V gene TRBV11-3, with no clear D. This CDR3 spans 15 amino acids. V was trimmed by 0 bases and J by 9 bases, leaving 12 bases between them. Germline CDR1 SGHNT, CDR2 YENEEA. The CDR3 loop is CASSLDGTSGSPLHF. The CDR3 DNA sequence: TGTGCCAGCAGCTTAGACGGCACTTCGGGTTCACCCCTCCACTTT.

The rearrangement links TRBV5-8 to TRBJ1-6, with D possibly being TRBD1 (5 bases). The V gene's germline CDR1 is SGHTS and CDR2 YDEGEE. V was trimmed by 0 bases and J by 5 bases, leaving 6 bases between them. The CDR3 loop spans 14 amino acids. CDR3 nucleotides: TGTGCCAGCAGCTTGGGGGGGGATAATTCACCCCTCCACTTT. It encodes CASSLGGDNSPLHF.

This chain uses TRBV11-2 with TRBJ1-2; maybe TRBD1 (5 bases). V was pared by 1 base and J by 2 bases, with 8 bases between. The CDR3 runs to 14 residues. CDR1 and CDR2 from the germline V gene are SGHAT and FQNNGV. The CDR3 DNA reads TGTGCCAGCAGCTTAGGGGGGGTAAACTATGGCTACACCTTC. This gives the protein CASSLGGVNYGYTF.

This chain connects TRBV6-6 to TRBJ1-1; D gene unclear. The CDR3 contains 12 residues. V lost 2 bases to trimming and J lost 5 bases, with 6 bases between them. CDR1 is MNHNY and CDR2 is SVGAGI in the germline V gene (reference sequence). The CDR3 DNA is TGTGCCAGCAGTTACATGGAGACTGAAGCTTTCTTT. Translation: CASSYMETEAFF.

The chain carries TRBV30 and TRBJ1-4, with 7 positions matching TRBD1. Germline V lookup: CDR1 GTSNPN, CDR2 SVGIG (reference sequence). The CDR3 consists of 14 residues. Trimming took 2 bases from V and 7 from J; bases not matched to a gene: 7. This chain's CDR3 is CAWSSGQEGEKLFF. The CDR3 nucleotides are TGTGCCTGGAGTTCCGGACAGGAGGGTGAAAAACTGTTTTTT. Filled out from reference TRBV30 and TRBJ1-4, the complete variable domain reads SQTIHQWPATLVQPVGSPLSLECTVEGTSNPNLYWYRQAAGRGLQLLFYSVGIGQISSEVPQNLSASRPQDRQFILSSKKLLLSDSGFYLCAWSSGQEGEKLFFGSGTQLSVL.

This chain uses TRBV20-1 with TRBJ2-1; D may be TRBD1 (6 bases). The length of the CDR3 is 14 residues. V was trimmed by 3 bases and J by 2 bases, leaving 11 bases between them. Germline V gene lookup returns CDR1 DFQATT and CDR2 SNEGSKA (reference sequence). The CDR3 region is CSASVRTAYNEQFF. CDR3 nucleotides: TGCAGTGCTAGTGTTAGGACAGCCTACAATGAGCAGTTCTTC.

CDR3 sequence: CASNSTGSGTNSPYYSGNTIYF. CDR3 in DNA: TGTGCCAGCAATTCAACGGGGTCCGGGACAAACTCCCCGTACTACTCTGGAAACACCATATATTTT. The J gene is TRBJ1-3, the V gene TRBV7-3, with TRBD1 as a possible D gene (6 bases). Germline CDR1 and CDR2: SGHTA and FQGTGA. The V end was cut by 7 bases, the J end by 0 bases, with 34 bases between. This CDR3 spans 22 amino acids.

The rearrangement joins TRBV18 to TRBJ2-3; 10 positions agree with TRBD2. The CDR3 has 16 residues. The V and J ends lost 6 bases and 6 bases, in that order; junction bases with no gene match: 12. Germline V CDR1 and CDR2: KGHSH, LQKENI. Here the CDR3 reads CASSVLPGTSVDTQYF. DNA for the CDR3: TGTGCCAGCTCCGTCCTCCCGGGGACTAGCGTTGATACGCAGTATTTT.

Here the CDR3 reads CASSPLATGAGYTF. As DNA, the CDR3 is TGTGCCAGCAGCCCGTTGGCGACAGGGGCTGGCTACACCTTC. The gene calls are TRBV5-8 and TRBJ1-2; TRBD1 agrees at 8 bases. Germline CDR1 is SGHTS and CDR2 is YDEGEE. This CDR3 has 14 amino acids. With 4 bases clipped from V and 7 bases from J, the junction kept 9 bases outside the gene matches.

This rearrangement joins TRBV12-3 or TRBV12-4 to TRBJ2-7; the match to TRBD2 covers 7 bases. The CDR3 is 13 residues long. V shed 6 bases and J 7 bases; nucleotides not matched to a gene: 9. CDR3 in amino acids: CASRPAGLGEQYF. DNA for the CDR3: TGTGCCAGCAGGCCAGCGGGGCTGGGGGAGCAGTACTTC.

The CDR3 loop reads CASSSWTGGSETQYF. As DNA, the CDR3 is TGTGCCAGCAGCTCCTGGACAGGGGGTTCGGAGACCCAGTACTTC. The chain couples TRBV7-6 to TRBJ2-5; 10 nucleotides match TRBD1. The CDR3 runs 15 residues. Germline-derived CDR1 and CDR2 are SGHVS and FNYEAQ. J was trimmed by 5 bases and V by 4 bases; bases with no gene match: 7.

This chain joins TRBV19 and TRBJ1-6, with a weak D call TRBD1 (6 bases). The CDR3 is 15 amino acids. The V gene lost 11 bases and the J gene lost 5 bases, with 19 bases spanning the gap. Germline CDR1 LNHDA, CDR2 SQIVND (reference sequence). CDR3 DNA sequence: TGTGCCCTTGGGGGCAGCAACAGCAATAATTCACCCCTCCACTTT. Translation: CALGGSNSNNSPLHF.

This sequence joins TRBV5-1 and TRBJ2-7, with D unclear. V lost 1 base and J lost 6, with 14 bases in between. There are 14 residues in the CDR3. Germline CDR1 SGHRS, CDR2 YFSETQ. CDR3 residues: CASSLSGSPSEQYF. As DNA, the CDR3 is TGCGCCAGCAGCTTGTCGGGCAGCCCCTCCGAGCAGTACTTC.

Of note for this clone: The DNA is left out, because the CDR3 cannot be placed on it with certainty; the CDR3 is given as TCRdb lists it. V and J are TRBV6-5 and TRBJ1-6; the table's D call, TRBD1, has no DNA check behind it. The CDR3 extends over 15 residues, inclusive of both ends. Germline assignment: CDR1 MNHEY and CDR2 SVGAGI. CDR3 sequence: CASSTSTRPDSPLHF.

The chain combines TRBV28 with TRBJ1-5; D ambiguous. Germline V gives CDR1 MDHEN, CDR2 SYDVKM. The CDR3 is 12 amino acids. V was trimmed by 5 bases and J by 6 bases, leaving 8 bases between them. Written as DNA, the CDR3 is TGTGCCAGCAGTACCCGGAGTCAGCCCCAGCATTTT. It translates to CASSTRSQPQHF. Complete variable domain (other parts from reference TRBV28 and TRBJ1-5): DVKVTQSSRYLVKRTGEKVFLECVQDMDHENMFWYRQDPGLGLRLIYFSYDVKMKEKGDIPEGYSVSREKKERFSLILESASTNQTSMYLCASSTRSQPQHFGDGTRLSIL.

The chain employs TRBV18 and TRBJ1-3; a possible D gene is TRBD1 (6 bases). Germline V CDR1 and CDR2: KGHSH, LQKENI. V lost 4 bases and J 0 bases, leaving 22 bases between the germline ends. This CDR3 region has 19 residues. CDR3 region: CASSLTEVPGGVSGNTIYF. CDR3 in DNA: TGTGCCAGCTCACTGACGGAGGTCCCGGGGGGCGTCTCTGGAAACACCATATATTTT.

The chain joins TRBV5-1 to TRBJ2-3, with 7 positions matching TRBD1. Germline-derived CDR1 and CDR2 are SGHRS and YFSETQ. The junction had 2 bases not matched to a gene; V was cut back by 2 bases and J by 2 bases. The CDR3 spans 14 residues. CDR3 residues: CASSLQGFTDTQYF. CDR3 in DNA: TGCGCCAGCAGCTTACAGGGGTTCACAGATACGCAGTATTTT. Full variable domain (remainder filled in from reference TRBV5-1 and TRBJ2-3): KAGVTQTPRYLIKTRGQQVTLSCSPISGHRSVSWYQQTPGQGLQFLFEYFSETQRNKGNFPGRFSGRQFSNSRSEMNVSTLELGDSALYLCASSLQGFTDTQYFGPGTRLTVL.

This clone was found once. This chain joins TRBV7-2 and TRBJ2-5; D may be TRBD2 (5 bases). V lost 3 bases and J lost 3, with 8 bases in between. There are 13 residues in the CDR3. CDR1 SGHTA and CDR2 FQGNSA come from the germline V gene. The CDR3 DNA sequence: TGTGCCAGCAGCTTCGACTACGAAGAGACCCAGTACTTC. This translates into CASSFDYEETQYF. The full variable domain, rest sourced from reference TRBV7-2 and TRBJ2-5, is GAGVSQSPSNKVTEKGKDVELRCDPISGHTALYWYRQSLGQGLEFLIYFQGNSAPDKSGLPSDRFSAERTGGSVSTLTIQRTQQEDSAVYLCASSFDYEETQYFGPGTRLLVL.

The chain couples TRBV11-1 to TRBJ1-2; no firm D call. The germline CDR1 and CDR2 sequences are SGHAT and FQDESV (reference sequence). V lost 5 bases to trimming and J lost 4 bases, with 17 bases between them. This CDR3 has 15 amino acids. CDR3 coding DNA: TGTGCCAGCAGCCTCGACCTTGACGGCCGCTATGGCTACACCTTC. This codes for CASSLDLDGRYGYTF.

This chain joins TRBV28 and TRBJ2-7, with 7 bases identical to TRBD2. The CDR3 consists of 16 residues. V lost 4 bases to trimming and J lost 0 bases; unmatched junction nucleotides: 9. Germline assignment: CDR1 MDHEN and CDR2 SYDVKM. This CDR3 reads CASSSSGAGSSYEQYF. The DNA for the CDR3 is TGTGCCAGCAGTTCCAGCGGAGCGGGGAGCTCCTACGAGCAGTACTTC.

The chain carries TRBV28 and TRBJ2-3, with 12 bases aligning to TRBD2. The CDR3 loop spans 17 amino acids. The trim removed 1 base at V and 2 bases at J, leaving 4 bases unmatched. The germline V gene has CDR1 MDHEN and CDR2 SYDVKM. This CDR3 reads CASSLYGTSGYTDTQYF. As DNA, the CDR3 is TGTGCCAGCAGTTTATACGGGACTAGCGGGTACACAGATACGCAGTATTTT.

In DNA form, the CDR3 reads TGTGCCAGCAGTTACTCGATCCTGAACACTGAAGCTTTCTTT. Its translation is CASSYSILNTEAFF. V is TRBV6-5 and J is TRBJ1-1; D uncertain. Trimming took off 0 bases at V and 0 bases at J, with 5 bases between the two ends. The germline gives CDR1 MNHEY, CDR2 SVGAGI. The CDR3 extends over 14 amino acids.

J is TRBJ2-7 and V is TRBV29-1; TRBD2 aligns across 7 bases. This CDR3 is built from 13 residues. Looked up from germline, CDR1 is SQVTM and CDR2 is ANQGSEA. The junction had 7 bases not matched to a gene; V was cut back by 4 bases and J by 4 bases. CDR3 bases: TGCAGCGTTGGGGGAGGGCCTTTATACGAGCAGTACTTC. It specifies CSVGGGPLYEQYF.

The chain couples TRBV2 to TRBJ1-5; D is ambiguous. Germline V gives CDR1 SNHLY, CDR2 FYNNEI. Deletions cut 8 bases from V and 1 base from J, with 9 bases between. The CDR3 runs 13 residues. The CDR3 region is CASGRASNQPQHF. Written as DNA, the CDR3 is TGTGCCAGCGGGCGGGCCAGCAATCAGCCCCAGCATTTT. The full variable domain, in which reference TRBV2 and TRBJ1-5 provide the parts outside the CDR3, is EPEVTQTPSHQVTQMGQEVILRCVPISNHLYFYWYRQILGQKVEFLVSFYNNEISEKSEIFDDQFSVERPDGSNFTLKIRSTKLEDSAMYFCASGRASNQPQHFGDGTRLSIL.